Listed here are 10 T cell receptor beta chains from one sample, sequenced in a study of T-cell memory formation after mild COVID-19. TCRdb re-derived calls from the 5' RACE reads in MiXCR, one entry per CDR3 protein. The sample holds around 500,000 distinct CDR3 sequences, 15% to 20% seen once. The sequenced sample consisted of PBMCs or a T cell subset sorted from them (not recorded which). Receptor source: an adult woman who had mild COVID-19 (a few samples of this study predate the infection). Cell type and time point are not known.

This sequence joins TRBV19 and TRBJ1-2; D is uncertain. V lost 6 bases, J lost 4 bases, and 12 bases lay in between. The CDR3 is 13 amino acids. CDR1 and CDR2 (germline): LNHDA, SQIVND (reference sequence). CDR3 in DNA: TGTGCCAGTAGGAGGAGGGAAACCTATGGCTACACCTTC. It translates to CASRRRETYGYTF.

The chain uses TRBV29-1 and TRBJ1-2; maybe TRBD1 (6 bases). CDR3 length: 13 residues. Deletions cut 3 bases from V and 2 bases from J, with 10 bases between. Germline CDR1 reads SQVTM; CDR2 reads ANQGSEA. For the CDR3, the DNA is TGCAGCGTTGACAGGGGCTCGAACTATGGCTACACCTTC. This encodes CSVDRGSNYGYTF. Combining the CDR3 with reference TRBV29-1 and TRBJ1-2 gives the whole variable domain SAVISQKPSRDICQRGTSLTIQCQVDSQVTMMFWYRQQPGQSLTLIATANQGSEATYESGFVIDKFPISRPNLTFSTLTVSNMSPEDSSIYLCSVDRGSNYGYTFGSGTRLTVV.

The J gene is TRBJ2-2, the V gene TRBV30; TRBD2 is a possible D gene (5 bases). V dropped 3 bases and J dropped 1 base, with 15 bases sitting between them. Germline V gene lookup returns CDR1 GTSNPN and CDR2 SVGIG (reference sequence). This CDR3 region has 16 residues. The CDR3 reads CAWRSWTGMNTGELFF. The CDR3 DNA follows: TGTGCCTGGAGATCTTGGACGGGGATGAACACCGGGGAGCTGTTTTTT. The complete variable domain, with remaining parts taken from reference TRBV30 and TRBJ2-2, reads SQTIHQWPATLVQPVGSPLSLECTVEGTSNPNLYWYRQAAGRGLQLLFYSVGIGQISSEVPQNLSASRPQDRQFILSSKKLLLSDSGFYLCAWRSWTGMNTGELFFGEGSRLTVL.

The J gene is TRBJ2-7, the V gene TRBV12-3 or TRBV12-4, with 12 positions matching TRBD2. The V segment lost 2 bases and the J segment 2 bases; nucleotides outside the gene matches: 7. The CDR3 extends over 17 amino acids. DNA for the CDR3: TGTGCCAGCAGTTTACGAGGTCTAGCGGGAGGGACCTACGAGCAGTACTTC. This translates into CASSLRGLAGGTYEQYF.

The chain combines TRBV4-2 with TRBJ2-7, with 8 bases lining up with TRBD2. The CDR3 has 16 residues. Germline V CDR1 and CDR2: LGHNA, YNFKEQ. The V gene end was trimmed by 5 bases and the J gene end by 3 bases; junction bases not matched to a gene: 12. CDR3 bases: TGTGCCAGCAGCACCCACGAGCGGGGGAGAAACTACGAGCAGTACTTC. Amino acid sequence: CASSTHERGRNYEQYF.

This clonotype was seen more than once but under ten times. The chain joins TRBV27 to TRBJ1-5, with TRBD1 matching 7 bases. Germline CDR1 reads MNHEY; CDR2 reads SMNVEV (reference sequence). The CDR3 contains 13 residues. J lost 5 bases, V lost 6 bases, and 4 bases had no gene match. CDR3 in amino acids: CASRETGHQPQHF. In DNA form, the CDR3 reads TGTGCCAGCAGGGAGACAGGGCATCAGCCCCAGCATTTT.

V and J are TRBV18 and TRBJ1-5; D not certain. Germline CDR1 and CDR2: KGHSH and LQKENI. The CDR3 is made up of 15 amino acids. With 2 bases removed from V and 0 bases from J, the gap between germline ends came to 8 bases. In nucleotides, the CDR3 is TGTGCCAGCTCACCAGCGGGCTATAGCAATCAGCCCCAGCATTTT. This gives the protein CASSPAGYSNQPQHF. The whole variable domain, filled in from reference TRBV18 and TRBJ1-5, reads NAGVMQNPRHLVRRRGQEARLRCSPMKGHSHVYWYRQLPEEGLKFMVYLQKENIIDESGMPKERFSAEFPKEGPSILRIQQVVRGDSAAYFCASSPAGYSNQPQHFGDGTRLSIL.

This clonotype was picked up a small number of times. The chain combines TRBV24-1 with TRBJ2-3; TRBD2 matches at 10 bases. This CDR3 is built from 17 residues. Germline CDR1 is KGHDR and CDR2 is SFDVKD. V shed 0 bases and J 3 bases; nucleotides not matched to a gene: 5. The CDR3 region is CATSDLHTSGTTDTQYF. CDR3 DNA sequence: TGTGCCACCAGTGATTTGCACACTAGCGGGACTACAGATACGCAGTATTTT.

This chain uses TRBV5-1 with TRBJ2-2; maybe TRBD1 (7 bases). Germline loops: CDR1 SGHRS, CDR2 YFSETQ. Deletions cut 0 bases from V and 3 bases from J, with 12 bases between. This CDR3 has 16 residues. The CDR3 nucleotides read TGCGCCAGCAGCTTGGGGGCGGGACAGTACACCGGGGAGCTGTTTTTT. Encoded protein: CASSLGAGQYTGELFF. The entire variable domain, with the rest obtained from reference TRBV5-1 and TRBJ2-2, is as follows: KAGVTQTPRYLIKTRGQQVTLSCSPISGHRSVSWYQQTPGQGLQFLFEYFSETQRNKGNFPGRFSGRQFSNSRSEMNVSTLELGDSALYLCASSLGAGQYTGELFFGEGSRLTVL.

In its sample, this clonotype was seen a few times. The J gene is TRBJ1-1, the V gene TRBV5-1; D may be TRBD1 (6 bases). Per the germline V gene, CDR1 is SGHRS and CDR2 is YFSETQ. The V end was cut by 0 bases, the J end by 4 bases, with 10 bases between. The CDR3 length is 14 residues. CDR3 in amino acids: CASSLGSGATEAFF. CDR3 DNA sequence: TGCGCCAGCAGCTTGGGCTCGGGGGCCACTGAAGCTTTCTTT.